These 2 T cell receptor beta chains share one sample of origin, sequenced in a study of patients and donors after allogeneic stem cell transplantation. TCRdb re-called the RT-PCR reads through MiXCR, storing one row per CDR3 protein. The sample has roughly 880,000 distinct CDR3 sequences, approximately 19% seen once. The sequencing input was blood, either unsorted or a sorted T cell fraction (not recorded which). Source of these receptors: a human donor who was either an allogeneic HSCT recipient or a stem cell or donor lymphocyte infusion donor (not recorded which). It is not recorded whose cells these are; they may come from a transplant donor.

This clonotype was seen more than once but under ten times. V and J are TRBV12-3 or TRBV12-4 and TRBJ1-4; D possibly corresponds to TRBD1 (6 bases). CDR3 length: 14 amino acids. Deletions cut 7 bases from V and 6 bases from J, with 15 bases between. The CDR3 here is CASTLGQLHEKLFF. In DNA form, the CDR3 reads TGTGCCAGCACCCTTGGACAGCTCCATGAAAAACTGTTTTTT.

The J gene is TRBJ1-5, the V gene TRBV12-3 or TRBV12-4, with a weak D call TRBD1 (6 bases). Trimming removed 6 bases from V and 4 bases from J, with 10 bases in between. The CDR3 runs to 13 residues. The CDR3 sequence: CASSRQANQPQHF. DNA for the CDR3: TGTGCCAGCAGCCGACAGGCGAATCAGCCCCAGCATTTT.